This T cell receptor beta chain is from a study of blood T cell repertoires in COVID-19 (dated by TCRdb to 2018 to 2020). About the investigation overall: The collaborator samples originated in the United States, Italy and Spain and spanned the acute and convalescent phases of COVID-19. Sample metadata almost always included a de-identified subject ID, COVID-19 status, age in years and sex. Deeply sampled blood TCRbeta repertoires from subjects exposed to, actively infected with, or recovered from COVID-19 were included in the dataset. Samples came from the ongoing ImmuneRACE study (first 160 participants) plus 1,254 subjects from 6 global collaborators. The prospective study material was composed of cDNA or gDNA derived from T cells, B-cell-depleted T cells, or PBMCs. HLA class I and class II types, where available, came from metadata supplied by the sample provider rather than from assay-based typing. A freely available public database, intended as a resource for researchers studying the immune response to SARS-CoV-2, is where the repertoires were released.

Enrolling through a virtual design, the prospective study's participants ranged in age from roughly 18 to 90 years and lived across roughly 23 United States geographic areas. In the prospective study, cohorts were assigned on the basis of participant-reported clinical history obtained from a screening survey and a study questionnaire. For ImmuneRACE Cohort 3, a participant was defined as recovered based on two consecutive negative NP/OP PCR tests, clearance by a healthcare professional, or resolution of symptoms. In the prospective study, mobile phlebotomists collected whole blood, serum and a nasopharyngeal or oropharyngeal swab from each participant. Over a roughly 2-month period, participants in the prospective study had the option of providing additional blood draws and questionnaires. Before DNA extraction, prospective study blood samples were shipped either frozen or at room temperature.

TCRbeta CDR3 regions were amplified from genomic DNA using the immunoSEQ Assay, a bias-controlled multiplex PCR. Processing in the source paper ran as follows. The number of nucleated cells in each sample was estimated by amplification of reference gene primers within the assay. To quantify the absolute abundance of each unique TCRbeta CDR3 rearrangement, sequence reads were collapsed and filtered. For each sample, productive Simpson clonality was calculated as the square root of Simpson's diversity index across productive rearrangements. TCRdb re-hosts the immuneACCESS table, in-frame sequences only. Its copies lack some clones; in the studies checked, an unresolved V gene accounts for under half of them, and the cause for the rest is not known. V, J and clone size were drawn from that table, and D and trimming were deduced from the DNA. This sample holds roughly 500,000 clones; over 75% were observed only once. Of the sample, 1.5% to 2% falls within the top ten clones.

The germline V gene supplies CDR1 MGHRA and CDR2 YSYEKL. V ends up 1 base short and J 0 bases short, with an unmatched junction base count of 5. The CDR3 runs 16 amino acids, cysteine and phenylalanine included. Only the CDR3 DNA is retained, 48 bases long and in frame from the first base. Study-wide findings and limitations: The amount of clinical and demographic metadata varied by source and participant and was provided uncurated.

This clone was observed a handful of times. Its target antigen remains unknown. There are no base qualities to consult, and no much larger clone falls within one base. The sequence is built from TRBV4-1 and TRBJ1-1; 7 bases in the junction line up with TRBD1. The sequence came from a woman between 40 and 55 years old who had recovered from COVID-19. Sequencing was done on a sample of PBMCs or T cells enriched from blood (not recorded which). The CDR3 region has the sequence CASSQGEDRLNTEAFF. The DNA sequence is as follows: TGCGCCAGCAGCCAAGGGGAGGACAGGCTGAACACTGAAGCTTTCTTT.